The next 16 T cell receptor beta chains were all read from a single sample in a study of cytomegalovirus exposure and HLA in healthy donors. Researchers ran the PCR with 60 Vbeta and 13 Jbeta primers. This table comes from immunoSEQ multiplex PCR, and its TCRdb copy is limited to in-frame clones, with some not included. The table has roughly 120,000 clones, around four fifths seen once. The sample taken for sequencing was PBMCs. Source of these receptors: a human donor in good health.

J is TRBJ2-1 and V is TRBV6-4; TRBD2 matches at 16 bases. CDR3 length: 16 amino acids. The trim removed 3 bases at V and 7 bases at J, leaving 3 bases unmatched. Germline V gene sequence: CDR1 MRHNA, CDR2 SNTAGT. Here the CDR3 DNA reads TGTGCCAGCAGTGAGGGGACTAGCGGGGGGGAGAATGAGCAGTTCTTC. Translation gives CASSEGTSGGENEQFF.

The CDR3: CASSDLPGQQAFF. The CDR3 coding sequence is TGTGCCAGCAGTGACCTTCCGGGACAGCAAGCTTTCTTT. The rearrangement joins TRBV25-1 to TRBJ1-1, with 7 bases identical to TRBD1. This CDR3 has 13 residues. Germline V gives CDR1 MGHDK, CDR2 SYGVNS. V shed 3 bases, J shed 9 bases, and the junction held 7 bases outside the gene matches.

The CDR3 DNA sequence: TGTGCCAGCAGCTTACAGGGGGCTGTTGCTTTCTTT. This encodes CASSLQGAVAFF. This chain links TRBV7-8 with TRBJ1-1; 8 bases are shared with TRBD1. The V gene end was trimmed by 2 bases and the J gene end by 11 bases; junction bases not matched to a gene: 4. CDR3 size: 12 residues. Per germline, CDR1 SGHVS and CDR2 FQNEAQ.

The V gene is TRBV5-1, the J gene TRBJ1-4; tentatively, D is TRBD1 (5 bases). The germline V gene encodes CDR1 SGHRS and CDR2 YFSETQ. Deletions cut 3 bases from V and 3 bases from J, with 12 bases between. The CDR3 loop spans 15 amino acids. DNA of the CDR3: TGCGCCAGCAGCTATCTGACAGCCGCTAATGAAAAACTGTTTTTT. Translating it yields CASSYLTAANEKLFF.

This clone showed up just once. The J gene is TRBJ1-6, the V gene TRBV5-4, with 10 bases fitting TRBD1. The V gene end was trimmed by 2 bases and the J gene end by 9 bases; junction bases not matched to a gene: 5. This CDR3 comprises 15 residues. Germline CDR1 and CDR2: SGHNT and YYREEE (reference sequence). CDR3 coding DNA: TGTGCCAGCAGCTTAGCCGGGACAGGGGTTTCACCCCTCCACTTT. This translates into CASSLAGTGVSPLHF.

The chain is built from TRBV11-2 and TRBJ1-1, with a possible D match to TRBD1 (5 bases). The V and J ends lost 2 bases and 3 bases respectively, with 13 bases between them. This CDR3 is 15 amino acids long. Per the germline V gene, CDR1 is SGHAT and CDR2 is FQNNGV. The CDR3 coding sequence is TGTGCCAGCAGCTTAACCCCCTCGGGGGACACTGAAGCTTTCTTT. Its translation: CASSLTPSGDTEAFF.

This clone was found once. V gene TRBV2 combines with J gene TRBJ2-7; 8 nucleotides align to TRBD2. This CDR3 is built from 15 residues. With 2 bases clipped from V and 7 bases from J, the junction kept 10 bases outside the gene matches. The V gene's germline CDR1 is SNHLY and CDR2 FYNNEI. The CDR3 protein is CASSEPGLGPLEQYF. CDR3 coding DNA: TGTGCCAGCAGTGAACCGGGACTAGGGCCTCTGGAGCAGTACTTC.

V is TRBV4-1 and J is TRBJ2-3; D is possibly TRBD2 (6 bases). V dropped 4 bases and J dropped 5 bases, with 16 bases sitting between them. CDR3 length equals 15 residues. In germline, CDR1 is MGHRA, CDR2 YSYEKL. The CDR3 region has the DNA TGCGCCAGCAGCCCCCGCGGGAACTTCGGAGATACGCAGTATTTT. Translated, it gives CASSPRGNFGDTQYF.

The chain recombines TRBV7-8 with TRBJ2-5, with D unclear. Germline values: CDR1 SGHVS, CDR2 FQNEAQ. CDR3 length: 16 amino acids. V was clipped by 8 bases and J by 0 bases, with 19 bases between them. Written as DNA, the CDR3 is TGTGCCAGCCTTGAATCGGGTTTTCCGGACCAAGAGACCCAGTACTTC. The encoded protein is CASLESGFPDQETQYF.

This chain joins TRBV7-2 and TRBJ2-2, with D possibly matching TRBD1 (6 bases). Germline V gene data show CDR1 as SGHTA and CDR2 as FQGNSA. V was shortened by 2 bases and J by 2 bases, with 9 bases between the two germline ends. The CDR3 sequence is 15 residues long. The CDR3 reads CASSLRQANTGELFF. The CDR3 bases are TGTGCCAGCAGCTTACGACAGGCCAACACCGGGGAGCTGTTTTTT.

CDR3 bases: TGTGCCAGCAGTTCCGGGACAGGGTTTTCACCCCTCCACTTT. Residues: CASSSGTGFSPLHF. V and J are TRBV6-6 and TRBJ1-6; 9 nucleotides align to TRBD1. The germline CDR1 and CDR2 sequences are MNHNY and SVGAGI (reference sequence). The CDR3 has 14 residues. V lost 4 bases, J lost 9 bases, and 4 bases stayed unmatched.

A few counts support this clone. The chain is built from TRBV6-5 and TRBJ1-5; 8 positions agree with TRBD1. V was pared by 5 bases and J by 7 bases, with 10 bases of the junction left unmatched. In germline, CDR1 is MNHEY, CDR2 SVGAGI. The length of the CDR3 is 15 residues. The CDR3 loop is CASSPSGGARQPQHF. The CDR3 region has the DNA TGTGCCAGCAGTCCTTCAGGGGGCGCTCGGCAGCCCCAGCATTTT.

This chain joins TRBV5-1 and TRBJ2-4; 8 nucleotides match TRBD1. In germline, CDR1 is SGHRS, CDR2 YFSETQ. V gave up 9 bases and J gave up 8 bases; unmatched junction bases: 13. The CDR3 loop spans 14 amino acids. CDR3 nucleotides: TGCGCCAACTGGCCCTTCAGGGGGCCGGACATTCAGTACTTC. Encoded protein: CANWPFRGPDIQYF. Filled out from reference TRBV5-1 and TRBJ2-4, the complete variable domain reads KAGVTQTPRYLIKTRGQQVTLSCSPISGHRSVSWYQQTPGQGLQFLFEYFSETQRNKGNFPGRFSGRQFSNSRSEMNVSTLELGDSALYLCANWPFRGPDIQYFGAGTRLSVL.

On this clone: The junction and the germline gene differ at one end; a read error may be behind it. The chain employs TRBV7-9 and TRBJ2-1, with a possible D match to TRBD2 (6 bases). This CDR3 has 12 residues. Per the germline V gene, CDR1 is SEHNR and CDR2 is FQNEAQ (reference sequence). CDR3 nucleotide sequence: TGTTCCAGCAGCTTAGACGGGGGAGAGCAGTTCTTC. It translates to CSSSLDGGEQFF. The full variable domain, its missing parts supplied by reference TRBV7-9 and TRBJ2-1, is DTGVSQNPRHKITKRGQNVTFRCDPISEHNRLYWYRQTLGQGPEFLTYFQNEAQLEKSRLLSDRFSAERPKGSFSTLEIQRTEQGDSAMYLCSSSLDGGEQFFGPGTRLTVL.

The chain employs TRBV6-6 and TRBJ1-2; 7 bases line up with TRBD1. CDR3 length: 14 amino acids. Germline lookup yields CDR1 MNHNY and CDR2 SVGAGI (reference sequence). Trimming cost V 5 bases and J 3 bases; bases outside gene matches: 6. In nucleotides, the CDR3 is TGTGCCAGCAGTCCCCAGGGGGAGTACTATGGCTACACCTTC. Translating gives CASSPQGEYYGYTF.

The chain joins TRBV5-4 to TRBJ1-1, with no clear D. Deletions cut 0 bases from V and 3 bases from J, with 12 bases between. Germline CDR1 reads SGHNT; CDR2 reads YYREEE (reference sequence). This CDR3 comprises 15 residues. The CDR3 bases are TGTGCCAGCAGCTTGGGTCCGGCCGGAGACACTGAAGCTTTCTTT. It translates to CASSLGPAGDTEAFF.